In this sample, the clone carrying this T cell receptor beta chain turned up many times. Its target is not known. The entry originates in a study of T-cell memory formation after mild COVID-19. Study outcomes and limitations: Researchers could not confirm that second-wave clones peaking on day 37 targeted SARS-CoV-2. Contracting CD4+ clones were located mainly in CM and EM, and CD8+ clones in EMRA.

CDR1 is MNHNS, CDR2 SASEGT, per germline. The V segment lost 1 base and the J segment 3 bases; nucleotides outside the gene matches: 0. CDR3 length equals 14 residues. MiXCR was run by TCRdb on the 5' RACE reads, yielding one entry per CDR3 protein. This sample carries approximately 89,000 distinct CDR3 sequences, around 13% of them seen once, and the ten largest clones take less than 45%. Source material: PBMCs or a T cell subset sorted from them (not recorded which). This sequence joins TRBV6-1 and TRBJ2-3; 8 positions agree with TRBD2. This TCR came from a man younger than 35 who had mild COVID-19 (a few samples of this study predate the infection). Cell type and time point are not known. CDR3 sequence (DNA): TGTGCCAGCAGTGAAGGACTAGCGACAGATACGCAGTATTTT. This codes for CASSEGLATDTQYF.